The rows below give T cell receptor beta chains drawn from one sample of a study of cytomegalovirus exposure and HLA in healthy donors. Assay used: immunoSEQ multiplex PCR; TCRdb lists only in-frame clones, some missing. Of nearly 200,000 clones in the sample, about 85% were seen once. The specimen was PBMCs. Receptor source: a male donor in good health and CMV-seropositive. Both conserved end residues are part of each CDR3. Fields, in order: J gene, V gene, CDR3 protein.

>TRBJ1-3|TRBV5-1
CASSPYSPVGNTIYF
>TRBJ2-5|TRBV7-6
CASSRRDRGFRVGETQYF
>TRBJ1-2|TRBV18
CASSSNSDRGYGYTF
>TRBJ1-2|TRBV7-6
CASSPNRVWGYTF
>TRBJ2-7|TRBV14
CASSRLGGPYEQYF
>TRBJ1-4|TRBV6-6
CASSTGQSNEKLFF
>TRBJ1-5|TRBV9
CASSGGQRNQPQHF
>TRBJ2-7|TRBV10-3
CAISATPAYEQYF
>TRBJ2-1|TRBV2
CASRKQGDEQFF
>TRBJ1-2|TRBV4-3
CASSQSTGFYGYTF
>TRBJ2-1|TRBV12-5
CASGLVQVDEFF
>TRBJ2-5|TRBV7-9
CASSLVDASETQYF
>TRBJ2-3|TRBV11-1
CASSLTAGLGLRDTQYF
>TRBJ2-2|TRBV5-1
CASTLTPGQDGELFF
>TRBJ2-7|TRBV11-3
CASSLASDSYEQYF
>TRBJ2-3|TRBV2
CASSSGSTDTQYF
>TRBJ1-5|TRBV29-1
CSVVAGGDQPQHF
>TRBJ2-3|TRBV9
CASSVGQGTDTQYF
>TRBJ2-7|TRBV7-9
CASSLARFRGTYEQYF
>TRBJ2-7|TRBV4-3
CASSQVGGSQYEQYF
>TRBJ1-3|TRBV5-1
CASRGTGKIYNTIYF
>TRBJ2-5|TRBV5-1
CASSLQADMETQYF
>TRBJ2-6|TRBV5-6
CASSLGAGPSGANVLTF
>TRBJ1-4|TRBV5-6
CASSLVGQDGEKLFF
>TRBJ1-2|TRBV19
CASSIDLVTGAIYTF
>TRBJ1-2|TRBV30
CAWSVFAGMTYGYTF
>TRBJ1-1|TRBV6-1
CASSGSGREAFF
>TRBJ2-7|TRBV27
CASSSGQGRTYEQYF
>TRBJ2-3|TRBV9
CASSGGTTQSDTQYF
>TRBJ2-2|TRBV7-3
CASSETGNTGELFF
>TRBJ2-1|TRBV5-3
CARSCAVSGSSYNEQFF
>TRBJ2-1|TRBV4-1
CASSPRGHYNEQFF
>TRBJ1-2|TRBV6-5
CASSYSGESDYGYTF
>TRBJ2-7|TRBV11-2
CASSSSVAEYYEQYF
>TRBJ2-7|TRBV9
CASSVVAGDEQYF
>TRBJ2-7|TRBV7-9
CASSWRTSGRSYEQYF
>TRBJ2-1|TRBV29-1
CSGQGNSGRAQFF
>TRBJ2-1|TRBV5-1
CASAGSGGVLNEQFF
>TRBJ2-7|TRBV28
CASSSPGQDGYEQYF
>TRBJ2-1|TRBV9
CASSPGQDRPEQFF
>TRBJ1-2|TRBV4-2
CASSQDMGTVARGYTF
>TRBJ2-2|TRBV7-2
CASSLRTGELFF
>TRBJ2-3|TRBV11-2
CASSLGASEADTQYF
>TRBJ2-3|TRBV5-1
CASSLATGLEITDTQYF
>TRBJ2-1|TRBV11-3
CASSPGTSRGGEQFF
>TRBJ2-2|TRBV19
CASSIKISTSGAPNTGELFF
>TRBJ1-1|TRBV16
CASSLSGFEAFF
>TRBJ2-2|TRBV5-1
CATHQGNTGELFF
>TRBJ1-1|TRBV18
CASSPARGTEAFF
>TRBJ2-3|TRBV7-9
CASSLARELDTQYF
>TRBJ1-2|TRBV9
CASSVESGVDGYTF
>TRBJ1-1|TRBV27
CASSFIGANTEAFF
>TRBJ2-7|TRBV5-6
CASSLGGGADEQYF
>TRBJ1-3|TRBV6-1
CASSRGNTIYF
>TRBJ2-1|TRBV6-5
CASSPRDPGGKQFF
>TRBJ2-1|TRBV9
CASSLGGYREQFF
>TRBJ1-5|TRBV27
CASSLAKGTQHF
>TRBJ1-1|TRBV4-2
CASSQGEGANTEAFF
>TRBJ2-7|TRBV5-4
CASSSSQGSYEQYF